Listed below are T cell receptor beta chains from one sample, sequenced in a study of cytomegalovirus exposure and HLA in healthy donors. Sequencing used immunoSEQ multiplex PCR; TCRdb keeps in-frame clones, though not all of them. The table lists about 130,000 clones, 78% of them singletons, with around 9.9% in the top ten. The material sequenced was PBMCs. These receptor sequences come from a man aged 30 to 39 in good health and CMV-seropositive. The CDR3 runs from the conserved cysteine through the conserved F or W. Expanded clones get a size class; other rows say once, few or many, or leave the size out.

TRBJ2-7 18 TRBV15 once CATSRRGYGGRDLREQYF
TRBJ2-2 15 TRBV5-1 NA CASSPLAENTGELFF
TRBJ2-3 14 TRBV30 NA CAWMLAGAADTQYF
TRBJ1-2 14 TRBV6-4 NA CASSAGTESVGYTF
TRBJ2-7 13 TRBV28 NA CASSLSGSQVGDF
TRBJ2-7 14 TRBV7-2 few CASSLPSGAYEQYF
TRBJ1-3 11 TRBV29-1 NA CSVRDGNTIYF
TRBJ1-3 17 TRBV28 few CASSLATGVIRGNTIYF
TRBJ2-3 16 TRBV27 NA CASSSRLAETTDTQYF
TRBJ2-7 11 TRBV20-1 NA CSGTGAYEQYF